The clone carrying this TCR beta chain was detected only once. The sample is drawn from a study of blood T cell repertoires in COVID-19. For the study at large: The United States, Italy and Spain were the sources of the acute and convalescent COVID-19 samples. Sample material is recorded as cDNA or gDNA derived from T cells, B-cell-depleted T cells, or PBMCs.

The V gene's germline CDR1 is MNHEY and CDR2 SMNVEV (reference sequence). V lost 5 bases and J lost 1; bases outside the gene matches: 5. The CDR3 loop spans 14 amino acids. Study processing details: Estimation of nucleated cell counts was performed using reference gene primer amplification. Libraries were prepared by immunoSEQ multiplex PCR; TCRdb keeps only in-frame clonotypes and omits some of them. That table supplies the V and J calls and clone size; D and trimming were determined from the DNA. The sample contains roughly 300,000 clones, 88% of which appear only once. The sequenced sample consisted of peripheral blood. This clonotype originated in a man younger than 35 with active or convalescent COVID-19. The V call is TRBV27, the J call TRBJ2-7, with 7 bases aligning to TRBD1. The CDR3: CASSARTGSYEQYF. CDR3 nucleotide sequence: TGTGCCAGCAGTGCCAGGACAGGTTCCTACGAGCAGTACTTC.